The present TCR beta chain was sequenced within a study of T cell responses to AZD1222 COVID-19 vaccine. The length of the CDR3 is 13 residues. V was cut by 9 bases and J by 3 bases, with 12 bases left in between. Germline V gene lookup returns CDR1 LGHNA and CDR2 YSLEER. TCRdb's table, derived via immunoSEQ multiplex PCR, lists solely in-frame clones and lacks some. The sample contains 150,000 to 200,000 clones, just under 90% of which appear only once. The chain employs TRBV4-3 and TRBJ2-1; D call uncertain. Sequenced here: peripheral blood, sampled on day 0 of AZD1222 vaccination. This clonotype was sampled from an adult in good health. The CDR3 sequence is CASSSWVYNEQFF. CDR3 nucleotides: TGCGCCAGTTCGAGTTGGGTCTACAATGAGCAGTTCTTC.